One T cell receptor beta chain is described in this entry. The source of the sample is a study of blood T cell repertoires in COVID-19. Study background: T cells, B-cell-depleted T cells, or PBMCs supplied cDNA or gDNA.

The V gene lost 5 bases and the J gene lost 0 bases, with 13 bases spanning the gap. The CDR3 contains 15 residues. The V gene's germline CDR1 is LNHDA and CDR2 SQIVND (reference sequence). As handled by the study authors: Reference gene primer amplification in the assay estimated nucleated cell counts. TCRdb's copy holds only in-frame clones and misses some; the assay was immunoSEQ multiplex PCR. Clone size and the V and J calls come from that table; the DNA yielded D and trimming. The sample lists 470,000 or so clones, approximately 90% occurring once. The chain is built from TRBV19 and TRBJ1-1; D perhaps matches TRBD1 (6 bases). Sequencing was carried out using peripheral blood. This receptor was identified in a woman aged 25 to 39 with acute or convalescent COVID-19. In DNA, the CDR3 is TGTGCCAGTAGTCCTCCGGGACAAGTGAACACTGAAGCTTTCTTT. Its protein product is CASSPPGQVNTEAFF.